This T cell receptor beta chain was profiled in a study of blood T cells in healthy people across ages. Germline lookup yields CDR1 SQVTM and CDR2 ANQGSEA. The CDR3 totals 11 residues. A note on this clonotype: The antigen remains undetermined. A clone one base away is much larger, so this may be a read error.

Study-level findings and limits: Unsorted PBMCs blocked a conclusive comparison of naive and antigen-experienced cells.

Next came a second PCR, run for roughly 6 to 11 cycles, which used a sample-barcoded 5' primer along with a J-beta primer mix. Each TCR beta cDNA got a 12-nucleotide random molecular identifier. Every sample produced at least 2.5 million CDR3-containing paired-end reads. TCRdb independently ran MiXCR on the 5' RACE reads; one entry per CDR3 protein. The sample lists roughly 1,700,000 distinct CDR3 sequences; about 28% were seen once. This chain connects TRBV29-1 to TRBJ2-3, with D hard to call. The receptor was derived from a woman younger than 45 in good health. The sample consisted of blood. The CDR3 protein is CGPEGTDTQYF. CDR3 nucleotides: TGCGGCCCCGAGGGCACAGATACGCAGTATTTT.